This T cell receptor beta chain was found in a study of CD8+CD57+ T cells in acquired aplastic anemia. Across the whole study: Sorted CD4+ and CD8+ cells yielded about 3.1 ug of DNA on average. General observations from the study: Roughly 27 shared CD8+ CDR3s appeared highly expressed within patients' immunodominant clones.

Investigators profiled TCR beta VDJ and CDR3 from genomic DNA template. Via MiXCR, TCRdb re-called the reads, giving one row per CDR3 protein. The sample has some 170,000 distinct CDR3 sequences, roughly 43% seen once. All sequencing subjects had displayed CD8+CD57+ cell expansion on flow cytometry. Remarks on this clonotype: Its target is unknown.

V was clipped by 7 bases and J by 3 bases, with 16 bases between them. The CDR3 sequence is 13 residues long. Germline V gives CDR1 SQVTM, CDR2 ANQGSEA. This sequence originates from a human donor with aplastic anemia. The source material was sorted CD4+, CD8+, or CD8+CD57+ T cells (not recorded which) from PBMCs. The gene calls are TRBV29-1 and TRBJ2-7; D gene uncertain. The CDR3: CSGVVGLVYEQYF. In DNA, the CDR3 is TGCAGCGGGGTGGTGGGGTTAGTCTACGAGCAGTACTTC.